The rows below give T cell receptor beta chains drawn from one sample of a study of control samples from healthy donors and cancer patients. Some clones are missing from TCRdb's copy, which holds only in-frame ones; the method was immunoSEQ multiplex PCR. In the table there are around 250,000 clones, over 70% of which are singletons. Sequencing input: PBMCs. These receptors all stem from a woman aged 55-69 years with lung cancer. Each CDR3 is given with its conserved first and last residue. Each record gives: clone size, J gene, CDR3 length, V gene, D gene, CDR3 protein, CDR3 DNA. The D gene is left open where the match is weak. Part of the rows lack a size; the others show once, few, many or a class for expanded clones.

. | TRBJ2-5 | 17 | TRBV3-1/TRBV3-2 | TRBD1 | CASSQDSGTVNAETQYF | TGTGCCAGCAGCCAAGACTCCGGGACAGTAAATGCGGAGACCCAGTACTTC
. | TRBJ2-5 | 14 | TRBV7-2 | . | CASSLDGSRETQYF | TGTGCCAGCAGCTTAGATGGTAGCCGGGAGACCCAGTACTTC
. | TRBJ1-4 | 18 | TRBV28 | . | CASSLSRLLYSTNEKLFF | TGTGCCAGCAGTTTGTCCAGATTACTTTACTCAACTAATGAAAAACTGTTTTTT
. | TRBJ1-2 | 12 | TRBV19 | . | CASSDRFGGYTF | TGTGCCAGTAGCGACAGGTTTGGTGGCTACACCTTC
. | TRBJ2-2 | 15 | TRBV27 | . | CASSLVPGLTGELFF | TGTGCCAGCAGTTTAGTCCCGGGTTTAACCGGGGAGCTGTTTTTT
. | TRBJ2-7 | 14 | TRBV5-1 | TRBD1 | CASSPQGQGYEQYF | TGCGCCAGCAGCCCTCAGGGACAGGGATACGAGCAGTACTTC
. | TRBJ2-1 | 13 | TRBV11-2 | . | CASSLERDNEQFF | TGTGCCAGCAGCTTAGAACGCGACAATGAGCAGTTCTTC
. | TRBJ1-1 | 16 | TRBV28 | . | CASSPPGTGKLGEAFF | TGTGCCAGCAGTCCGCCCGGCACAGGGAAGCTAGGAGAAGCTTTCTTT
few | TRBJ1-2 | 14 | TRBV27 | . | CASSLSRVFRGYTF | TGTGCCAGCAGTTTAAGTAGGGTATTTCGTGGCTACACCTTC
. | TRBJ2-1 | 16 | TRBV9 | . | CASSVSGTAGQNEQFF | TGTGCCAGCAGCGTGTCCGGCACCGCCGGGCAAAATGAGCAGTTCTTC
. | TRBJ1-6 | 14 | TRBV9 | . | CASSVVGDDSPLHF | TGTGCCAGCAGCGTAGTAGGGGATGATTCACCCCTCCACTTT
. | TRBJ2-3 | 12 | TRBV2 | . | CASKSGTDTQYF | TGTGCCAGCAAGAGCGGTACAGATACGCAGTATTTT
. | TRBJ1-2 | 16 | TRBV3-1/TRBV3-2 | . | CASSLRMGVRNYGYTF | TGTGCCAGCAGCCTACGCATGGGGGTTCGGAACTATGGCTACACCTTC